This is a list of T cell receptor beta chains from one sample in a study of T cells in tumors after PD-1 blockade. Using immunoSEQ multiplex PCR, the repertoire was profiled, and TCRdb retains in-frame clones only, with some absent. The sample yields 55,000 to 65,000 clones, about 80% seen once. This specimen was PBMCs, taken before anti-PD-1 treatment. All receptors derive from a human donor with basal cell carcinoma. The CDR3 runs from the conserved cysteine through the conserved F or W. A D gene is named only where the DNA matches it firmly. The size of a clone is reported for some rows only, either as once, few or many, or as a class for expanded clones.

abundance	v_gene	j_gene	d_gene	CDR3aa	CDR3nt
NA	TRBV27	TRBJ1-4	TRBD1	CASSLSGQGGEKLFF	TGTGCCAGCAGTTTATCGGGCCAGGGGGGAGAAAAACTGTTTTTT
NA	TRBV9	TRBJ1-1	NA	CASSVDTGARTEAFF	TGTGCCAGCAGCGTAGATACGGGGGCCCGCACTGAAGCTTTCTTT
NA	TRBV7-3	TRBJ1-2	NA	CASSPSGGRDYGYTF	TGTGCCAGCAGCCCTTCGGGGGGGAGAGACTATGGCTACACCTTC
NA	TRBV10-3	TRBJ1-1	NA	CAISDLQPRAFF	TGTGCCATCAGTGACCTCCAACCTCGGGCTTTCTTT
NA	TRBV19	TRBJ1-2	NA	CASSIKQSYTF	TGTGCCAGTAGTATAAAGCAGAGCTACACCTTC
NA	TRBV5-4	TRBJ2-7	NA	CASSLGGEEQYF	TGTGCCAGCAGCTTGGGGGGGGAGGAGCAGTACTTC
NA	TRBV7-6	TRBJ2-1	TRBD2	CASSLGTGGNNEQFF	TGTGCCAGCAGCTTAGGGACGGGGGGTAACAATGAGCAGTTCTTC
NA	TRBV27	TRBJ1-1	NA	CASTRDQNTEAFF	TGTGCCAGCACCCGGGACCAGAACACTGAAGCTTTCTTT
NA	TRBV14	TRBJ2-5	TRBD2	CASGPTSGAWKTQYF	TGTGCCAGCGGCCCGACTAGCGGCGCTTGGAAGACCCAGTACTTC
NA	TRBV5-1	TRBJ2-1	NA	CASSLRGPGDNEQFF	TGCGCCAGCAGCTTGCGGGGGCCAGGGGACAATGAGCAGTTCTTC
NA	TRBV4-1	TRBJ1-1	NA	CASSQTGFRGNTEAFF	TGCGCCAGCAGCCAGACTGGCTTTAGGGGAAACACTGAAGCTTTCTTT
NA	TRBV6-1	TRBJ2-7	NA	CASSDEGPTYEQYF	TGTGCCAGCAGTGACGAGGGTCCTACCTACGAGCAGTACTTC
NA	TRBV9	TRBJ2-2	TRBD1	CASRGQGNTGELFF	TGTGCCAGCAGGGGACAGGGGAACACCGGGGAGCTGTTTTTT
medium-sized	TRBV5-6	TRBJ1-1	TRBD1	CASSFFGQGGNTEAFF	TGTGCCAGCAGCTTCTTTGGACAGGGAGGGAACACTGAAGCTTTCTTT
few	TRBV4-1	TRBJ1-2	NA	CASSQSGIGGYTF	TGCGCCAGCAGCCAATCAGGGATTGGTGGCTACACCTTC
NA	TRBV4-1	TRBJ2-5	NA	CASSQVGHGHSGTQYF	TGCGCCAGCAGCCAAGTGGGACACGGACATTCGGGGACCCAGTACTTC
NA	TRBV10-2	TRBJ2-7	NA	CASSEYDGAYEQYF	TGCGCCAGCAGTGAGTACGACGGGGCCTACGAGCAGTACTTC
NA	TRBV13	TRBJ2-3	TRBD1	CASSPRGQGAVMNF	TGTGCCAGCAGCCCCCGGGGACAGGGGGCCGTGATGAATTTT
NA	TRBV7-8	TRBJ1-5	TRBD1	CASSLYGQEWVSNQPQHF	TGTGCCAGCAGCTTATATGGACAGGAGTGGGTAAGCAATCAGCCCCAGCATTTT
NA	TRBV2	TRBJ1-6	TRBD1	CASMTTGDLSPLHF	TGTGCCAGCATGACCACAGGGGACCTTTCACCCCTCCACTTT
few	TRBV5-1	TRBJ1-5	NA	CASSFICSGRHSNQPQHF	TGCGCCAGCAGCTTCATTTGTTCTGGCAGACATAGCAATCAGCCCCAGCATTTT
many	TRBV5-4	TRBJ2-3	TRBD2	CASSHSGGAEDTQYF	TGTGCCAGCAGCCATAGCGGGGGGGCAGAAGATACGCAGTATTTT
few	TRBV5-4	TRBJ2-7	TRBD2	CASSLGLAGNYEQYF	TGTGCCAGCAGCTTAGGACTAGCGGGGAACTACGAGCAGTACTTC
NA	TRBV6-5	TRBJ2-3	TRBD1	CASSYGDSPTDTQYF	TGTGCCAGCAGTTACGGGGACAGCCCCACAGATACGCAGTATTTT
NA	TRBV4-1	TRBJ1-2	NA	CASSQEGIQRYGYTF	TGCGCCAGCAGCCAAGAAGGAATTCAGAGGTATGGCTACACCTTC
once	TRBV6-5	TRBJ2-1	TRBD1	CASSLGQTYNEQFF	TGTGCCAGCAGTTTGGGACAGACCTACAATGAGCAGTTCTTC
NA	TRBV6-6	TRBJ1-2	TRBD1	CASSLATRGAFDGYTF	TGTGCCAGCAGTCTAGCAACCAGGGGGGCTTTTGATGGCTACACCTTC
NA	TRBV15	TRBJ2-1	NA	CATSIPLGGNFDEQFF	TGTGCCACCAGCATCCCTTTGGGGGGCAATTTCGATGAGCAGTTCTTC
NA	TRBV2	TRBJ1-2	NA	CASSVLAANYGYTF	TGTGCCAGCAGTGTTTTGGCAGCTAACTATGGCTACACCTTC
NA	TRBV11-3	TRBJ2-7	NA	CASSFADGYEQYF	TGTGCCAGCAGCTTCGCTGACGGATACGAGCAGTACTTC
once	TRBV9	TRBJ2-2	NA	CASSEIATSLTGELFF	TGTGCCAGCAGCGAGATCGCGACTTCCCTCACCGGGGAGCTGTTTTTT
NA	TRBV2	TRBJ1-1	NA	CASSDPPGAEAFF	TGTGCCAGCAGTGACCCCCCGGGCGCTGAAGCTTTCTTT
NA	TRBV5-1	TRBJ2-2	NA	CASSRTEPNTGELFF	TGCGCCAGCAGCCGGACAGAGCCGAACACCGGGGAGCTGTTTTTT
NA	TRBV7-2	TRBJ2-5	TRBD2	CASSASGGREETQYF	TGTGCCAGCAGCGCGAGCGGGGGGAGGGAAGAGACCCAGTACTTC
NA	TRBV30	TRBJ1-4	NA	CALRAGTNEKLFF	TGTGCCTTACGGGCCGGGACTAATGAAAAACTGTTTTTT
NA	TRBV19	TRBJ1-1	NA	CASTKTPGAGLNTEAFF	TGTGCCAGTACAAAAACCCCAGGGGCAGGGCTAAACACTGAAGCTTTCTTT
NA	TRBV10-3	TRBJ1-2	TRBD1	CAIKPGQGTFYGYTF	TGTGCCATCAAGCCGGGACAGGGGACCTTCTATGGCTACACCTTC
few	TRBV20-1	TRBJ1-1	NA	CSARDDTEAFF	TGCAGTGCTAGAGATGACACTGAAGCTTTCTTT
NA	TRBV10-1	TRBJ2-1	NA	CASRKGRGDEQFF	TGCGCCAGCAGAAAGGGGAGGGGGGATGAGCAGTTCTTC
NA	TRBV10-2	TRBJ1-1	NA	CASSESGPILNTEAFF	TGCGCCAGCAGTGAGTCAGGGCCTATTTTAAACACTGAAGCTTTCTTT